The present T cell receptor beta chain was sequenced within a study of cytomegalovirus exposure and HLA in healthy donors (dated by TCRdb to the late 2010s). A note on the overall study: An earlier analysis of approximately 640 of the donors reported 250 to 300 Gb of sequence data and some 100 million unique TCR beta sequences from about 200 million T cells. A later analysis re-examined previously published TCR beta repertoires from over 500 donors and added high-resolution HLA genotyping to investigate patterns of TCR occurrence. Besides the first cohort of roughly 640 subjects, a separate validation cohort made up of about 120 different subjects was used. Donor age, sex, ethnicity and CMV serostatus were compiled alongside the repertoire data. Rather than drawing on any new phenotypic data, the later analysis identified candidate immune exposures from TCR beta sequences and the way those sequences occurred across donors. The study combined high-throughput TCR immunosequencing, statistical association of individual TCRs with disease status, and machine learning to predict cytomegalovirus infection status. The T cell repertoires of about 700 subjects were profiled by immunosequencing and related to cytomegalovirus serostatus. Among about 400 genotyped donors of the cohort, an average of around 240,000 unique TCR beta nucleotide sequences was sequenced per donor, of which about 18% were non-productive. In a later genetic analysis, genome-wide SNP genotypes for about 65% of the 666 donors were used, and that subset was treated as a discovery cohort. Roughly 5 DR-DQ haplotypes were handled as single units for association and clustering because linkage in the cohort was strong. Both class I and class II loci were covered by HLA typing, at four-digit resolution. The study aimed to test whether signatures of past pathogen exposure could be identified by cataloging public T cell receptors. Among the roughly 430 genotyped donors, about 83% belonged to the genetic ancestry cluster associated with self-reported Caucasian donors. About 320 gigabases of sequencing data and tens of millions of unique TCR sequences were included in an early release covering several hundred HLA-typed donors. All discovery cohort repertoires had been generated on a single sequencing platform. Typing coverage differed by locus: A, B, C, DRB1 and DQB1 were typed in roughly 620-640 donors, DQA1 in 500 to 550, DPA1 in some 570, and DPB1 in approximately 450. An earlier analysis of approximately 630 of the donors applied high-throughput TCR beta sequencing to assess whether each TCR beta V gene segment acted as functional or pseudogenic.

The library was made by the immunoSEQ multiplex PCR assay. The multiplex PCR relied on a mix of 60 forward primers for TCR Vbeta segments and 13 reverse primers for TCR Jbeta segments. The CDR3 region of rearranged TCR beta genes was amplified from genomic DNA by a multiplex PCR assay. The Illumina HiSeq System was used to sequence the amplified TCR beta libraries as 87-base-pair reads. As for the authors' bioinformatics: A later analysis counted about 76 million unique TCR beta chains across the 700 or so repertoires, and some 11 million of these chains were shared by at least two donors. A nearest-neighbor algorithm error-corrected the raw reads and collapsed the reads into unique sequences, merging closely related sequences to remove PCR and sequencing errors. CDR3 sequences were aligned to IMGT reference sequences to assign V, D and J gene segments. Each retained sequence needed at least a six-nucleotide match to both a V gene segment and a J gene segment. Rearrangements were called productive when the CDR3 lacked stop codons and stayed in frame with V and J; all others were non-productive. CDR3 was defined by IMGT convention, running from the second conserved V-encoded cysteine to the conserved J-encoded phenylalanine. The earlier analysis of fewer than 700 of the donors excluded sequences that lacked an unambiguous match to a single V gene segment. An earlier analysis of 500 to 700 of the donors classified V segments as functional when productive rearrangements were above 56.7% and as segregating when the standard deviation between donors was above 5%. A statistical classification framework was built to diagnose cytomegalovirus status from the catalog of TCR beta chain sequences. In a later analysis, TCR nucleotide sequences were compared against IMGT/GENE-DB human TR gene sequences so that V and J genes could be assigned. The TCRdist pipeline was used in a later analysis to assign CDR3 sequences and most-parsimonious VDJ recombination scenarios. In a later analysis, every TCR beta chain was defined by the combination of its CDR3 amino acid sequence and its V-gene family, and reads without a unique V-gene family were dropped. A later analysis removed nearly 600 highly shared, low-generation-probability nucleotide sequences to deal with suspected cross-contamination and a sequencing artifact. A later analysis calculated a clonal expansion index for each public chain from normalized within-repertoire ranks of inferred template counts. In a later analysis, generation probabilities were computed using a VDJ recombination model fitted to out-of-frame rearrangements, and the results were checked against IGoR. Hypergeometric tests were used in a later analysis to score TCR-TCR, TCR-HLA and TCR-CMV co-occurrence, with a repertoire-size bias correction applied to the TCR pairs. In a later analysis, false discovery rates were estimated by permuting HLA or CMV assignments 20 times. In a later analysis, co-occurring TCRs were grouped using DBSCAN, and TCRdist sequence similarity was added for clustering within HLA-allele-positive subsets. Repertoires with fewer than 30,000 or more than 120,000 public chains, plus five repertoires with anomalous nucleotide sharing, were excluded from co-occurrence clustering. Sourced from immuneACCESS, this table was stored by TCRdb with only in-frame sequences that have V and J called. A share of the clones is absent; for the studies checked, an unresolved V gene accounts for under half, and the remainder has no known explanation. V and J calls and clone size follow that table, whereas D and trimming were derived from the DNA. Counted in this sample were approximately 110,000 clones; roughly 70% of them appeared once. 4.1% of the sample rests with the top ten.

General study outcomes and caveats: In a later analysis, TCR association rates were found to vary across HLA loci, with the most associated TCRs seen for DRB1 alleles and the fewest for HLA-C alleles. A cluster of highly shared sequence variants was judged likely to be a technical artifact of the sequencing pipeline. Several of the top co-occurrence clusters appeared to be linked to parvovirus B19, influenza, CMV and Epstein-Barr virus, according to a later analysis. Only TCR beta chains were sequenced in this cohort, and the absence of alpha or paired-chain data limited detectable features. Because HLA typing was missing for some donors at each locus, association tests included only the typed subset. In a later analysis, HLA-associated TCR beta chains were found to be more clonally expanded and to have lower generation probabilities than equally common non-associated chains. A few of the identified cytomegalovirus-associated TCR beta chains were confirmed in vitro to be specific for cytomegalovirus antigens. Sequencing depth was assumed to be roughly uniform across donors in the presence/absence analyses, though that assumption may not hold. In a later genetic analysis, a missense DCLRE1C variant was associated with V-gene and J-gene trimming of TCR beta chains, and the association was replicated in an independent cohort. According to the authors, the approach could potentially be generalized to other disease states and immunological phenotypes. Because the 87-base-pair reads could not distinguish some IMGT-functional V segments, including TRBV6-2 and TRBV6-3, those segments were excluded. In a later genetic analysis, fewer N-insertions in productive TCRs were reported among donors in an Asian-associated ancestry cluster than the roughly 710-donor mean. An earlier analysis of 587 of the donors showed that most TCR beta V segments appeared in productive rearrangements either about 87% or about 30% of the time, which broadly matched IMGT annotations. The study listed 150 to 200 TCR beta chains as associated with cytomegalovirus. Strong co-occurrence of HLA alleles, especially DR and DQ, made assigning TCR associations to individual alleles difficult. Because counts were too low, 15 or so rarely observed V segments, including chromosome 9 orphons, were excluded from the earlier analysis of 587 of the donors. In a later analysis, most CMV-associated TCR beta chains were found to appear HLA-restricted, with HLA associations seemingly driven largely by CMV exposure. Linkage disequilibrium might explain the correlated functional status among segregating V segments, but an unknown experimental factor could not be ruled out. In a later analysis, 16,951 TCR beta sequences were associated with specific HLA alleles at a false discovery rate of 0.05. A further reported finding was that TCR beta sequences accurately predicted the HLA-A and HLA-B alleles for most subjects in the first cohort. Most TCR sequences were seen in very few donors, while some public TCRs were found in many individuals. The classifier was reported to diagnose cytomegalovirus status with high specificity and sensitivity in both the original cohort and the validation cohort. For the cohort, immune exposure information was limited to CMV serostatus.

A remark on this clone: Its antigen is unknown. Base-call qualities are not available, and no considerably larger clone is one nucleotide away.

The CDR3 has 15 amino acids, counting the end cysteine and phenylalanine. Only the CDR3 part of the read is kept: 45 bases, read in frame from the first base. Ends trimmed: V by 5 bases, J by 2 bases; bases unmatched to a gene: 7. CDR1 and CDR2 are read off the germline V gene (reference sequence) as LNHDA and SQIVND. In total, 600 or so healthy bone marrow donors made up the cohort. Cohort members were all nominally healthy when sampled, although unrecorded immune exposures were likely present. The donor tested CMV seronegative and was one of the 352 seronegative cohort members. A peripheral blood sample was collected from each donor, and TCR beta sequencing was performed on peripheral blood mononuclear cells. The Qiagen DNeasy Blood Extraction Kit was used to extract genomic DNA from the blood cell samples.

The V and J segments used are TRBV19 and TRBJ2-7; TRBD2 matches 9 bases in the middle. The clonotype comes from a woman in her 40s in good health and CMV-seronegative. Material: PBMCs. CDR3 reads: CASSSRGLAPYEQYF. At the DNA level, the sequence is TGTGCCAGTAGTTCTCGGGGACTAGCCCCCTACGAGCAGTACTTC.